Listed below are T cell receptor beta chains from one sample, sequenced in a study of blood T cells in healthy people across ages. TCRdb re-derived calls from the 5' RACE reads in MiXCR, one entry per CDR3 protein. The sample includes over a million distinct CDR3 sequences, 35% to 50% of them seen just once. The sequencing sample was made of blood. All receptors derive from an older woman in good health. The CDR3 runs from the conserved cysteine through the conserved F or W. Each record gives: clone size, V gene, D gene, J gene, CDR3 protein, CDR3 DNA. A D gene is named only where the DNA matches it firmly. Not every row has a clone size; where given, it reads once, few, many or a size class.

clone_size: few; v_call: TRBV16; d_call: TRBD2; j_call: TRBJ2-1; cdr3_aa: CASSPTGTSNYNEQFF; cdr3_nt: TGTGCCAGCAGCCCTACCGGGACTAGCAATTACAATGAGCAGTTCTTC
clone_size: .; v_call: TRBV7-9; d_call: .; j_call: TRBJ2-6; cdr3_aa: CASSSGASGANVLTF; cdr3_nt: TGTGCCAGCAGCTCAGGAGCTTCTGGGGCCAACGTCCTGACTTTC
clone_size: .; v_call: TRBV29-1; d_call: .; j_call: TRBJ2-7; cdr3_aa: CSSRTIQGPSYEQYF; cdr3_nt: TGCAGCTCCAGAACGATCCAGGGGCCATCCTACGAGCAGTACTTC
clone_size: .; v_call: TRBV7-2; d_call: .; j_call: TRBJ2-1; cdr3_aa: CASSLARNLPDNEQFF; cdr3_nt: TGTGCCAGCAGCTTAGCGCGAAATCTCCCGGACAATGAGCAGTTCTTC
clone_size: few; v_call: TRBV28; d_call: .; j_call: TRBJ2-7; cdr3_aa: CATLLGDLSYEQYF; cdr3_nt: TGTGCCACCCTTTTGGGAGACTTGTCCTACGAGCAGTACTTC
clone_size: .; v_call: TRBV7-9; d_call: TRBD2; j_call: TRBJ2-5; cdr3_aa: CASSFGGSRQETQYF; cdr3_nt: TGTGCCAGCAGCTTCGGCGGGAGTAGGCAAGAGACCCAGTACTTC
clone_size: .; v_call: TRBV27; d_call: TRBD1; j_call: TRBJ2-2; cdr3_aa: CASTAQGEGELFF; cdr3_nt: TGTGCCAGCACCGCACAGGGGGAGGGGGAGCTGTTTTTT
clone_size: .; v_call: TRBV3-1; d_call: .; j_call: TRBJ2-3; cdr3_aa: CASSQGRNTQYF; cdr3_nt: TGTGCCAGCAGCCAGGGGCGGAATACGCAGTATTTT
clone_size: .; v_call: TRBV12-3/TRBV12-4; d_call: .; j_call: TRBJ1-2; cdr3_aa: CASSQTGSGDYGYTF; cdr3_nt: TGTGCCAGCAGCCAGACAGGCTCCGGTGACTATGGCTACACCTTC
clone_size: many; v_call: TRBV10-3; d_call: .; j_call: TRBJ2-7; cdr3_aa: CATSNGNEQYF; cdr3_nt: TGTGCCACCTCCAACGGAAACGAGCAGTACTTC
clone_size: .; v_call: TRBV2; d_call: TRBD2; j_call: TRBJ2-7; cdr3_aa: CASSPGTSLTYEQYF; cdr3_nt: TGTGCCAGCAGTCCCGGGACTAGTCTTACTTACGAGCAGTACTTC
clone_size: .; v_call: TRBV24-1; d_call: TRBD2; j_call: TRBJ2-1; cdr3_aa: CATSYGLAGGYEQFF; cdr3_nt: TGTGCCACCAGTTACGGACTAGCGGGAGGGTATGAGCAGTTCTTC
clone_size: .; v_call: TRBV27; d_call: .; j_call: TRBJ2-3; cdr3_aa: CASSFEGEGTDTQYF; cdr3_nt: TGTGCCAGCAGTTTTGAGGGAGAAGGCACAGATACGCAGTATTTT
clone_size: .; v_call: TRBV9; d_call: .; j_call: TRBJ2-3; cdr3_aa: CASSVRHRILVTDTQYF; cdr3_nt: TGTGCCAGCAGCGTGCGGCATCGAATCTTAGTTACAGATACGCAGTATTTT
clone_size: .; v_call: TRBV4-1; d_call: .; j_call: TRBJ2-3; cdr3_aa: CASSQGPGADTQYF; cdr3_nt: TGCGCCAGCAGCCAGGGTCCAGGCGCAGATACGCAGTATTTT
clone_size: few; v_call: TRBV29-1; d_call: .; j_call: TRBJ2-3; cdr3_aa: CSVEGVASADTQYF; cdr3_nt: TGCAGCGTTGAAGGCGTAGCGTCGGCAGATACGCAGTATTTT
clone_size: few; v_call: TRBV24-1; d_call: .; j_call: TRBJ2-3; cdr3_aa: CATSERTHRDTDTQYF; cdr3_nt: TGTGCCACCAGTGAAAGGACCCACCGGGACACAGATACGCAGTATTTT
clone_size: many; v_call: TRBV2; d_call: .; j_call: TRBJ2-5; cdr3_aa: CASRAPQETQYF; cdr3_nt: TGTGCCAGTCGAGCACCGCAAGAGACCCAGTACTTC
clone_size: .; v_call: TRBV6-5; d_call: .; j_call: TRBJ2-1; cdr3_aa: CASSWRGEDSYNEQFF; cdr3_nt: TGTGCCAGCAGTTGGAGAGGGGAGGACTCCTACAATGAGCAGTTCTTC
clone_size: .; v_call: TRBV28; d_call: TRBD1; j_call: TRBJ1-5; cdr3_aa: CASSPQTGFGNQPQHF; cdr3_nt: TGTGCCAGCAGCCCCCAGACAGGGTTTGGCAATCAGCCCCAGCATTTT
clone_size: many; v_call: TRBV20-1; d_call: .; j_call: TRBJ2-5; cdr3_aa: CSALGDGQETQYF; cdr3_nt: TGCAGTGCCCTTGGGGACGGCCAAGAGACCCAGTACTTC
clone_size: .; v_call: TRBV20-1; d_call: .; j_call: TRBJ1-4; cdr3_aa: CSAAGPGEKLFF; cdr3_nt: TGCAGTGCAGCCGGGCCGGGGGAAAAACTGTTTTTT
clone_size: .; v_call: TRBV9; d_call: .; j_call: TRBJ2-1; cdr3_aa: CASSVLVSGEQFF; cdr3_nt: TGTGCCAGCAGCGTATTAGTTTCGGGTGAGCAGTTCTTC
clone_size: many; v_call: TRBV20-1; d_call: TRBD2; j_call: TRBJ2-4; cdr3_aa: CSAGSGRVGNIQYF; cdr3_nt: TGCAGTGCGGGCAGCGGGAGGGTGGGGAACATTCAGTACTTC
clone_size: few; v_call: TRBV6-5; d_call: .; j_call: TRBJ2-5; cdr3_aa: CASRHRDLQETQYF; cdr3_nt: TGTGCCAGCAGACACCGGGACTTGCAAGAGACCCAGTACTTC
clone_size: few; v_call: TRBV27; d_call: TRBD1; j_call: TRBJ1-2; cdr3_aa: CASSPTGGWGYGYTF; cdr3_nt: TGTGCCAGCAGCCCCACAGGGGGCTGGGGCTATGGCTACACCTTC
clone_size: once; v_call: TRBV27; d_call: .; j_call: TRBJ1-2; cdr3_aa: CASSKPGARLHGYTF; cdr3_nt: TGTGCCAGCAGTAAACCCGGGGCACGGCTCCATGGCTACACCTTC
clone_size: .; v_call: TRBV6-5; d_call: .; j_call: TRBJ2-3; cdr3_aa: CASWDSSTDTQYF; cdr3_nt: TGTGCCAGCTGGGACTCAAGCACAGATACGCAGTATTTT
clone_size: .; v_call: TRBV20-1; d_call: TRBD2; j_call: TRBJ2-3; cdr3_aa: CSARAILAGNTDTQYF; cdr3_nt: TGCAGTGCTAGAGCCATCCTAGCGGGTAACACAGATACGCAGTATTTT
clone_size: few; v_call: TRBV15; d_call: .; j_call: TRBJ2-1; cdr3_aa: CATSRAAGPNEQFF; cdr3_nt: TGTGCCACCAGCAGAGCTGCGGGACCCAATGAGCAGTTCTTC
clone_size: many; v_call: TRBV10-3; d_call: .; j_call: TRBJ2-7; cdr3_aa: CAISESTGAYEQYF; cdr3_nt: TGTGCCATCAGTGAGTCGACGGGGGCCTACGAGCAGTACTTC
clone_size: .; v_call: TRBV6-1; d_call: .; j_call: TRBJ2-1; cdr3_aa: CASSEMRLEQFF; cdr3_nt: TGTGCCAGCAGTGAAATGCGACTTGAGCAGTTCTTC
clone_size: .; v_call: TRBV7-8; d_call: TRBD1; j_call: TRBJ2-5; cdr3_aa: CASSLTQGQETQYF; cdr3_nt: TGTGCCAGCAGCCTGACACAGGGGCAGGAGACCCAGTACTTC
clone_size: .; v_call: TRBV20-1; d_call: TRBD2; j_call: TRBJ2-2; cdr3_aa: CSALAAVNTGELFF; cdr3_nt: TGCAGTGCTCTAGCGGCCGTGAACACCGGGGAGCTGTTTTTT
clone_size: few; v_call: TRBV10-3; d_call: .; j_call: TRBJ2-7; cdr3_aa: CAISAGRTLGSYEQYF; cdr3_nt: TGTGCCATCAGTGCAGGTAGAACACTAGGATCCTACGAGCAGTACTTC
clone_size: few; v_call: TRBV3-1; d_call: TRBD2; j_call: TRBJ2-1; cdr3_aa: CASSPGLAGEEAHYNEQFF; cdr3_nt: TGTGCCAGCAGCCCGGGACTAGCGGGAGAAGAGGCCCACTACAATGAGCAGTTCTTC
clone_size: .; v_call: TRBV5-1; d_call: .; j_call: TRBJ2-5; cdr3_aa: CASSLEPPGTQYF; cdr3_nt: TGCGCCAGCAGCTTGGAACCGCCAGGGACCCAGTACTTC
clone_size: few; v_call: TRBV20-1; d_call: TRBD2; j_call: TRBJ2-2; cdr3_aa: CSVPLTSAANTGELFF; cdr3_nt: TGCAGTGTCCCCCTGACTAGCGCAGCGAACACCGGGGAGCTGTTTTTT
clone_size: .; v_call: TRBV11-2; d_call: .; j_call: TRBJ2-7; cdr3_aa: CAIGVYEQYF; cdr3_nt: TGTGCCATAGGTGTCTACGAGCAGTACTTC
clone_size: .; v_call: TRBV5-4; d_call: .; j_call: TRBJ1-2; cdr3_aa: CASSLAVYGDYGYTF; cdr3_nt: TGTGCCAGCAGCTTGGCGGTCTATGGGGACTATGGTTACACCTTC
clone_size: few; v_call: TRBV28; d_call: .; j_call: TRBJ1-2; cdr3_aa: CASSLNEGNYGYTF; cdr3_nt: TGTGCCAGCAGTTTAAATGAAGGCAACTATGGCTACACCTTC
clone_size: many; v_call: TRBV7-2; d_call: .; j_call: TRBJ2-1; cdr3_aa: CASILTGGSYNEQFF; cdr3_nt: TGTGCCAGCATCCTCACCGGCGGCTCCTACAATGAGCAGTTCTTC
clone_size: few; v_call: TRBV29-1; d_call: TRBD2; j_call: TRBJ2-5; cdr3_aa: CSVDPNLAGVETQYF; cdr3_nt: TGCAGCGTTGATCCAAACCTAGCGGGAGTGGAGACCCAGTACTTC
clone_size: .; v_call: TRBV2; d_call: .; j_call: TRBJ2-1; cdr3_aa: CASSGEDEQFF; cdr3_nt: TGTGCCAGCAGTGGAGAGGATGAGCAGTTCTTC
clone_size: .; v_call: TRBV13; d_call: TRBD1; j_call: TRBJ1-1; cdr3_aa: CASGFGTGGVNTEAFF; cdr3_nt: TGTGCCAGCGGCTTCGGGACAGGGGGCGTAAACACTGAAGCTTTCTTT
clone_size: few; v_call: TRBV7-2; d_call: .; j_call: TRBJ1-6; cdr3_aa: CASSLVGSHRSPLHF; cdr3_nt: TGTGCCAGCAGCTTAGTAGGGAGCCATCGGTCACCCCTCCACTTT
clone_size: .; v_call: TRBV9; d_call: TRBD1; j_call: TRBJ1-2; cdr3_aa: CASSVVTGGHGYTF; cdr3_nt: TGTGCCAGCAGCGTAGTGACAGGGGGGCATGGCTACACCTTC
clone_size: few; v_call: TRBV29-1; d_call: TRBD2; j_call: TRBJ2-3; cdr3_aa: CSVGQRESTDTQYF; cdr3_nt: TGCAGCGTTGGGCAGCGGGAGAGCACAGATACGCAGTATTTT
clone_size: .; v_call: TRBV20-1; d_call: TRBD2; j_call: TRBJ2-1; cdr3_aa: CSLRLAVFGEQFF; cdr3_nt: TGCAGCTTACGACTAGCAGTATTTGGTGAGCAGTTCTTC
clone_size: .; v_call: TRBV11-2; d_call: .; j_call: TRBJ2-7; cdr3_aa: CASSLSESFYEQYF; cdr3_nt: TGTGCCAGCAGCTTATCGGAGTCATTCTACGAGCAGTACTTC
clone_size: .; v_call: TRBV21-1; d_call: .; j_call: TRBJ2-7; cdr3_aa: CASTRTATNTYEQYF; cdr3_nt: TGTGCCAGCACCAGGACAGCGACCAATACCTACGAGCAGTACTTC
clone_size: once; v_call: TRBV14; d_call: TRBD2; j_call: TRBJ2-1; cdr3_aa: CASSQDGGRAKNEQFF; cdr3_nt: TGTGCCAGCAGCCAAGATGGCGGGAGGGCCAAGAATGAGCAGTTCTTC
clone_size: few; v_call: TRBV20-1; d_call: .; j_call: TRBJ1-1; cdr3_aa: CSARSRLNTEAFF; cdr3_nt: TGCAGTGCTAGGTCCAGGCTGAACACTGAAGCTTTCTTT
clone_size: few; v_call: TRBV20-1; d_call: .; j_call: TRBJ2-7; cdr3_aa: CSATGPSSYEQYF; cdr3_nt: TGCAGTGCTACAGGGCCGAGCTCCTACGAGCAGTACTTC
clone_size: few; v_call: TRBV4-1; d_call: TRBD2; j_call: TRBJ2-1; cdr3_aa: CASSQVLAGPYNEQFF; cdr3_nt: TGCGCCAGCAGCCAAGTACTAGCGGGGCCCTACAATGAGCAGTTCTTC
clone_size: many; v_call: TRBV9; d_call: TRBD2; j_call: TRBJ2-7; cdr3_aa: CASSVGLAGGYEQYF; cdr3_nt: TGTGCCAGCAGCGTAGGACTAGCGGGAGGCTACGAGCAGTACTTC
clone_size: .; v_call: TRBV11-2; d_call: .; j_call: TRBJ2-5; cdr3_aa: CASSLDPPLIGETQYF; cdr3_nt: TGTGCCAGCAGCTTAGATCCCCCACTAATTGGGGAGACCCAGTACTTC
clone_size: few; v_call: TRBV10-3; d_call: .; j_call: TRBJ1-1; cdr3_aa: CAISESMDDTEAFF; cdr3_nt: TGTGCCATCAGTGAGTCCATGGATGACACTGAAGCTTTCTTT
clone_size: .; v_call: TRBV5-1; d_call: TRBD2; j_call: TRBJ2-3; cdr3_aa: CASSHVGGEPPTDTQYF; cdr3_nt: TGCGCCAGCAGCCATGTCGGGGGGGAACCCCCCACAGATACGCAGTATTTT